This passage covers 5 T cell receptor beta chains from one sample sequenced in a study of T cells in Graves' hyperthyroidism and ophthalmopathy. It was RNA transcripts that yielded the amplified TCR beta CDR3 regions. When the TCR CDR3 underwent first-round RT-PCR, the HTBI primer set was used. MiXCR, run by TCRdb on the multiplex PCR reads, gives a single entry per CDR3 protein. The table shows about half a million distinct CDR3 sequences, with just under 20% occurring only once. Sequences were obtained from blood. The receptors were gathered from a man in his forties or fifties with Graves' ophthalmopathy.

The chain joins TRBV5-1 to TRBJ2-3, with 7 bases aligning to TRBD2. CDR1 and CDR2 (germline): SGHRS, YFSETQ. The CDR3 is 13 residues long. Losses at the gene ends were 2 bases for V and 6 bases for J; bases not matched to a gene: 3. CDR3 in DNA: TGCGCCAGCAGCTTCGGGGGGTTGGATACGCAGTATTTT. Its protein product is CASSFGGLDTQYF.

This clonotype was picked up many times. This chain connects TRBV12-3 or TRBV12-4 to TRBJ2-5; 7 nucleotides match TRBD2. This CDR3 spans 14 amino acids. Trimming cost V 2 bases and J 7 bases; bases outside gene matches: 7. CDR3 amino acids: CASSLTRGGATQYF. In nucleotides, the CDR3 is TGTGCCAGCAGTTTAACGAGGGGAGGGGCGACCCAGTACTTC.

This clonotype appeared many times. This chain joins TRBV18 and TRBJ1-1; tentative D call: TRBD1 (5 bases). Looked up from germline, CDR1 is KGHSH and CDR2 is LQKENI. V was cut by 4 bases and J by 6 bases, with 15 bases left in between. This CDR3 is built from 14 residues. CDR3 sequence reads: CASSLGGFDSEAFF. The CDR3 nucleotides are TGTGCCAGCTCACTTGGGGGGTTTGATTCTGAAGCTTTCTTT.

This clonotype has only a few counts. DNA for the CDR3: TGTGCCAGCAGCTTAGAGGGGCCGGCGAACACTGAAGCTTTCTTT. It specifies CASSLEGPANTEAFF. The V gene is TRBV7-9, the J gene TRBJ1-1; D is perhaps TRBD1 (5 bases). Trimming stripped 1 base from V and 1 base from J, with 10 bases between. The germline CDR1 and CDR2 sequences are SEHNR and FQNEAQ (reference sequence). The CDR3 runs 15 residues. Filled out from reference TRBV7-9 and TRBJ1-1, the complete variable domain reads DTGVSQNPRHKITKRGQNVTFRCDPISEHNRLYWYRQTLGQGPEFLTYFQNEAQLEKSRLLSDRFSAERPKGSFSTLEIQRTEQGDSAMYLCASSLEGPANTEAFFGQGTRLTVV.

The sample holds many counts of this clonotype. V and J are TRBV9 and TRBJ2-7, with D possibly being TRBD2 (7 bases). Trimming pared 0 bases from V and 4 bases from J, leaving 14 bases between. Per the germline V gene, CDR1 is SGDLS and CDR2 is YYNGEE. This CDR3 comprises 15 residues. The CDR3 DNA follows: TGTGCCAGCAGCGTAGATGGCGGGGGCGGATACGAGCAGTACTTC. Translated: CASSVDGGGGYEQYF. Full variable domain (rest looked up from reference TRBV9 and TRBJ2-7): DSGVTQTPKHLITATGQRVTLRCSPRSGDLSVYWYQQSLDQGLQFLIQYYNGEERAKGNILERFSAQQFPDLHSELNLSSLELGDSALYFCASSVDGGGGYEQYFGPGTRLTVT.